These T cell receptor beta chains were read from a single sample in a study of OX40 agonist ivuxolimab in advanced cancers. Profiled with immunoSEQ multiplex PCR; TCRdb holds only in-frame clones, not every one. The sample holds about 48,000 clones, 75% to 85% seen once. The source material was CD4+ or CD8+ T cells sorted from blood, sampled in a trial of the OX40 agonist ivuxolimab. These receptors came from an adult with an advanced solid tumor such as melanoma, head and neck, liver or kidney cancer. Each CDR3 is given with its conserved first and last residue. A D gene is named only where the DNA matches it firmly. Part of the rows lack a size; the others show once, few, many or a class for expanded clones.

j_call d_call v_call clone_size cdr3_nt cdr3_aa
TRBJ1-4 . TRBV5-5 . TGTGCCAGCAGCTTTTATGAGCCAAATGAAAAACTGTTTTTT CASSFYEPNEKLFF
TRBJ2-5 . TRBV7-2 . TGTGCCAGCAGCTCGGGACTGAGGCTCGGAACCCAGTACTTC CASSSGLRLGTQYF
TRBJ1-4 . TRBV15 . TGTGCCACCAGCAGAGATCATGGGGGCGATGAAAAACTGTTTTTT CATSRDHGGDEKLFF
TRBJ1-1 . TRBV6-5 . TGTGCCAGCAGTTACCGCTCGACAGTTAACACTGAAGCTTTCTTT CASSYRSTVNTEAFF
TRBJ2-3 TRBD2 TRBV4-3 . TGCGCCAGCAGCCAATCCCGACTAGCGGGGGCAGATACGCAGTATTTT CASSQSRLAGADTQYF
TRBJ2-2 . TRBV27 . TGTGCCAGCAGCAGGGGGGTGAACACCGGGGAGCTGTTTTTT CASSRGVNTGELFF
TRBJ1-4 . TRBV4-3 few TGCGCCAGCAGCCAAGATCGGGGGGGAGAGGCTAATGAAAAACTGTTTTTT CASSQDRGGEANEKLFF
TRBJ2-3 . TRBV7-8 . TGTGCCAGCAGCCTGTCGGAAGTCGCAGATACGCAGTATTTT CASSLSEVADTQYF
TRBJ1-6 . TRBV5-1 . TGCGCCAGCAGCCCTAGAGTAAGCTCCTATAATTCACCCCTCCACTTT CASSPRVSSYNSPLHF
TRBJ2-7 . TRBV7-8 . TGTGCCAGCAGCTCATTGGGACATAACTCCTACGAGCAGTACTTC CASSSLGHNSYEQYF
TRBJ2-1 TRBD1 TRBV5-4 . TGTGCCAGCAGCCCCCCGGGACAGGCCTACAATGAGCAGTTCTTC CASSPPGQAYNEQFF
TRBJ1-4 TRBD1 TRBV14 . TGTGCCAGCAGGGCACAGGGGGCGGGTAATGAAAAACTGTTTTTT CASRAQGAGNEKLFF
TRBJ1-4 . TRBV6-5 . TGTGCCACCAGGACTCCAGGGAGGGAAAAACTGTTTTTT CATRTPGREKLFF
TRBJ2-3 TRBD2 TRBV4-2 once TGTGCCAGCAGCCAAGAAACAGCGGGGGCTTCAGATACGCAGTATTTT CASSQETAGASDTQYF
TRBJ1-2 . TRBV10-3 . TGTGCCATCAGTGAGTCAAGGAGTAACTATGGCTACACCTTC CAISESRSNYGYTF
TRBJ2-5 . TRBV7-2 . TGTGCCAGCAGCTTAGGGGCAAGGGGGGCGGGGCGACAAGAGACCCAGTACTTC CASSLGARGAGRQETQYF
TRBJ2-3 . TRBV5-1 . TGCGCCAGCAGCTTGGGGTCCCGGGACGGTGTGGTCACAGATACGCAGTATTTT CASSLGSRDGVVTDTQYF
TRBJ1-2 TRBD1 TRBV5-1 . TGCGCCAGCAGCTTGGGAGACAGGGGTAACTATGGCTACACCTTC CASSLGDRGNYGYTF
TRBJ2-5 TRBD2 TRBV14 . TGTGCCAGCAGCCAAGGCCGGGGGGGGGCCCAGTACTTC CASSQGRGGAQYF
TRBJ2-2 . TRBV7-9 few TGTGCCAGCAGCTTGCTGTCCGCCGGGGAGCTGTTTTTT CASSLLSAGELFF
TRBJ2-7 TRBD1 TRBV7-8 . TGTGCCAGCAGCATTACGGACAGGGCAGGCTACGAGCAGTACTTC CASSITDRAGYEQYF
TRBJ2-1 . TRBV13 . TGTGCCAGCAGCTTAGGGCTGAGCTCCTACAATGAGCAGTTCTTC CASSLGLSSYNEQFF
TRBJ1-4 TRBD1 TRBV5-1 once TGCGCCAGCAGCTACGGGGACAGTCGGAATAATGAAAAACTGTTTTTT CASSYGDSRNNEKLFF
TRBJ1-2 . TRBV6-6 few TGTGCCAGCAGGGCTACCGGGACATGGGCTTTTTATGGCTACACCTTC CASRATGTWAFYGYTF
TRBJ2-1 . TRBV4-1 . TGCGCCAGCAGCTTAAGGGAATTCTACAATGAGCAGTTCTTC CASSLREFYNEQFF
TRBJ1-1 . TRBV7-2 . TGTGCCAGCAGCAGACGGACGGCCCTGAACACTGAAGCTTTCTTT CASSRRTALNTEAFF
TRBJ2-3 . TRBV6-5 . TGTGCCAGCAGTTTACAGGGGACTAGCACAGATACGCAGTATTTT CASSLQGTSTDTQYF
TRBJ1-1 . TRBV7-2 . TGTGCCAGCAGCTTTTCGGAGGACACTGAAGCTTTCTTT CASSFSEDTEAFF
TRBJ2-7 TRBD1 TRBV18 once TGTGCCAGCTCACCGGACAGGGGACCCTACGAGCAGTACTTC CASSPDRGPYEQYF
TRBJ2-1 TRBD2 TRBV4-3 . TGCGCCAGCAGCCTACAGGGACTAGCGGGGGGTCGGGAGCAGTTCTTC CASSLQGLAGGREQFF
TRBJ2-3 TRBD2 TRBV29-1 . TGCAGCGTTGTTAGCGGGGGGATAGATACGCAGTATTTT CSVVSGGIDTQYF
TRBJ1-1 . TRBV30 . TGTGCCTGGGCGACGGGAGCTTTCTTT CAWATGAFF
TRBJ1-3 . TRBV4-3 . TGCGCCAGCAGCCGTGGAACTAACTCTGGAAACACCATATATTTT CASSRGTNSGNTIYF
TRBJ1-4 . TRBV7-2 . TGTGCCAGCGGACGCGCGGGAGCCCTCAATGAAAAACTGTTTTTT CASGRAGALNEKLFF
TRBJ1-3 TRBD1 TRBV7-2 . TGTGCCAGCAGCTTAGCGGGACAGAGCTCTGGAAACACCATATATTTT CASSLAGQSSGNTIYF
TRBJ1-1 . TRBV6-5 . TGTGCCAGCAGTTACTCGAGTGGAGGACCTGAAGCTTTCTTT CASSYSSGGPEAFF